This entry features one T cell receptor beta chain sequence. Its antigen is still unknown. The sample is drawn from a study of PD-1 blockade in mismatch repair-deficient tumors. General study points: After pembrolizumab, tumor-resident clones rose rapidly, then generally contracted before radiologic responses. Three of seven peptides expanded clones, giving about 130 unique blood TCRs.

Time point noted: roughly ten-day in vitro stimulation with candidate neoantigen peptide 5. Three pembrolizumab responders had their TCRs sequenced. An approximately nine-day in vitro culture was run per each of over five reactive peptides. Sequencing used immunoSEQ multiplex PCR; TCRdb keeps in-frame clones, though not all of them. Among over 14,000 clones, about 84% were seen once, and the ten largest hold approximately 11%. The material sequenced was cells cultured in vitro, taken from a patient treated with pembrolizumab. This clonotype was obtained from an adult with mismatch repair-deficient cancer.

The CDR3 loop is CASSYERQGKRGPNYGYTF. In DNA, the CDR3 is TGTGCCAGCAGCTATGAACGACAGGGGAAGAGGGGGCCTAACTATGGCTACACCTTC. V usage is TRBV7-9 and J usage is TRBJ1-2, with 8 positions matching TRBD1. The CDR3 totals 19 residues. Germline V gives CDR1 SEHNR, CDR2 FQNEAQ (reference sequence). After removal of 4 bases from V and 0 bases from J, the junction contained 16 bases not matched to a gene.